The rows below give T cell receptor beta chains drawn from one sample of a study of PD-L1 blockade in urothelial cancer. Here immunoSEQ multiplex PCR was the method, and the copy in TCRdb shows in-frame clones only, minus some. The table shows 70,000 or so clones, with 80% to 85% occurring only once. Sample: PBMCs, taken around atezolizumab (anti-PD-L1) treatment. The receptors derive from a man between 65 and 85 years old with urothelial cancer. Both conserved end residues are part of each CDR3. A D gene is named only where the DNA matches it firmly. The size of a clone is reported for some rows only, either as once, few or many, or as a class for expanded clones.

j_call v_call d_call cdr3_length clone_size cdr3_nt cdr3_aa
TRBJ2-1 TRBV11-3 NA 13 NA TGTGCCAGCAGCTTATCTCCCGGCAATGAGCAGTTCTTC CASSLSPGNEQFF
TRBJ2-7 TRBV11-3 TRBD1 13 NA TGTGCCAGCAGCTTTGGACAGGGGTACGAGCAGTACTTC CASSFGQGYEQYF
TRBJ1-1 TRBV21-1 NA 17 NA TGTGCCAGCAGCAAAGGGATACAGGGAAACTCGAACACTGAAGCTTTCTTT CASSKGIQGNSNTEAFF
TRBJ1-1 TRBV12-5 NA 13 once TGTGCTAGTGGTTTAGACTGGAACACTGAAGCTTTCTTT CASGLDWNTEAFF
TRBJ1-1 TRBV28 NA 13 NA TGTGCCAGCAGCCTCAGGGGCACTTGGGGGACTTTCTTT CASSLRGTWGTFF
TRBJ1-4 TRBV29-1 TRBD1 14 few TGCAGCGTTTGGACAGGGGGGACTAATGAAAAACTGTTTTTT CSVWTGGTNEKLFF
TRBJ2-2 TRBV2 NA 14 once TGTGCCAGCAGTGGTATGGGGGGAACCGGGGAGCTGTTTTTT CASSGMGGTGELFF
TRBJ2-5 TRBV30 NA 13 NA TGTGCCTGGAGTGTACAGGGCCGGGAGACCCAGTACTTC CAWSVQGRETQYF
TRBJ2-1 TRBV5-1 TRBD1 16 few TGCGCCAGCAGCTTACAGGGGGCGAGGGTCGACAATGAGCAGTTCTTC CASSLQGARVDNEQFF
TRBJ1-1 TRBV14 NA 13 few TGTGCCAGCAGCATTACTGACGGCGGGCGAGCTTTCTTT CASSITDGGRAFF
TRBJ1-1 TRBV28 TRBD1 18 NA TGTGCCAGCAGTTCGATCCGGGACAGGTGGAGCATGAACACTGAAGCTTTCTTT CASSSIRDRWSMNTEAFF
TRBJ2-7 TRBV2 TRBD1 13 NA TGTGCCAGCAGCGGACAGGGGGCGGGCGAGCAGTACTTC CASSGQGAGEQYF
TRBJ2-7 TRBV11-2 NA 15 NA TGTGCCAGCAGCCCCTTGACAGTGAGCTCCTACGAGCAGTACTTC CASSPLTVSSYEQYF
TRBJ2-7 TRBV5-4 TRBD2 14 NA TGTGCCAGCAGCTCTGGGACTAGCGGGAACGAGCAGTACTTC CASSSGTSGNEQYF
TRBJ2-7 TRBV11-2 NA 15 NA TGTGCCAGCAGCTCCGAAATGGGGAGCTCCTACGAGCAGTACTTC CASSSEMGSSYEQYF
TRBJ2-5 TRBV7-3 TRBD1 14 NA TGTGCCAGCAGCAAACAGGGGGCCGGGGAGACCCAGTACTTC CASSKQGAGETQYF
TRBJ2-1 TRBV2 NA 15 NA TGTGCCAGCAGCCAGACGGGGGATACCTACAATGAGCAGTTCTTC CASSQTGDTYNEQFF
TRBJ2-7 TRBV19 NA 16 NA TGTGCCAGTAGTCCCGGACCCGGGACTTACCCTAACGAGCAGTACTTC CASSPGPGTYPNEQYF
TRBJ2-5 TRBV11-1 TRBD2 18 NA TGTGCCAGCAGCTTAGCGGCCCTGGCTAGCGGGTTACAAGAGACCCAGTACTTC CASSLAALASGLQETQYF
TRBJ1-2 TRBV6-1 NA 14 NA TGTGCCAGCAGTGAAGCGCGCGCCACGCGGGGCTACACCTTC CASSEARATRGYTF
TRBJ1-3 TRBV13 NA 15 NA TGTGCCAGCAGCTTAGCCACAGCCCCTGGAAACACCATATATTTT CASSLATAPGNTIYF
TRBJ2-2 TRBV27 NA 14 NA TGTGCCACCTCGTTCTCCGCGAACACCGGGGAGCTGTTTTTT CATSFSANTGELFF
TRBJ2-5 TRBV6-5 TRBD1 15 NA TGTGCCAGCAGGTCACAGGGGCTAGGTGCAGGGACCCAGTACTTC CASRSQGLGAGTQYF
TRBJ2-7 TRBV6-5 TRBD1 11 NA TGTGCCAGCAGTTATCGGGACAGGCAGTACTTC CASSYRDRQYF
TRBJ2-5 TRBV5-4 TRBD1 15 few TGTGCCAGCAGCCTCCCAGGGACAGCTCAAGAGACCCAGTACTTC CASSLPGTAQETQYF
TRBJ2-6 TRBV28 TRBD2 14 NA TGTGCCAGCAGTTTAGAGGGAGGGGTCAACGTCCTGACTTTC CASSLEGGVNVLTF
TRBJ1-1 TRBV19 TRBD1 15 once TGTGCCAGTAGGACAGGGGGCAGAAGGAACACTGAAGCTTTCTTT CASRTGGRRNTEAFF
TRBJ2-1 TRBV29-1 TRBD1 13 NA TGCAGCCTCGGGACAGGGGAATATTGTGAGCAGTTCTTC CSLGTGEYCEQFF
TRBJ1-5 TRBV29-1 NA 14 NA TGCAGCGTTTCCGGACTTAATAGCAATCAGCCCCAGCATTTT CSVSGLNSNQPQHF
TRBJ2-2 TRBV7-6 NA 11 NA TGTGCCAGCAGCTCGACCGGGGAGCTGTTTTTT CASSSTGELFF